These T cell receptor beta chains were read from a single sample in a study of chemoradiotherapy in HPV16-positive cancers. Assay used: immunoSEQ multiplex PCR; TCRdb lists only in-frame clones, some missing. The sample has roughly 2,200 clones, 65% to 80% seen once. This sample comprised tumor tissue, obtained from a patient who underwent chemoradiotherapy. The origin of the receptors is a human donor with HPV-associated anogenital cancer. CDR3s leave out the opening cysteine and the closing phenylalanine or tryptophan. Clone size is shown for a subset of rows, as once, few, many or a class of expanded clone.

size: -
J: TRBJ2-5
V: TRBV2
length: 12
CDR3: ASIRDRGPVTQY

size: -
J: TRBJ1-2
V: TRBV7-2
length: 11
CDR3: ASSPQRNYGYT

size: -
J: TRBJ1-2
V: TRBV5-3
length: 12
CDR3: ASSQDHRADGYT

size: -
J: TRBJ2-1
V: TRBV4-3
length: 12
CDR3: ASSPGTSWNEQF

size: large
J: TRBJ1-2
V: TRBV4-3
length: 13
CDR3: ASSQDTGSAYGYT

size: -
J: TRBJ2-1
V: TRBV4-3
length: 11
CDR3: ASSQEAGNEQF

size: few
J: TRBJ2-7
V: TRBV5-3
length: 9
CDR3: ARNLPGREY

size: -
J: TRBJ1-1
V: TRBV6-9
length: 11
CDR3: ASSYGGRAEAF

size: -
J: TRBJ1-2
V: TRBV30
length: 10
CDR3: AWSMSAVGYT

size: -
J: TRBJ2-1
V: TRBV5-6
length: 11
CDR3: ASSSGTSEVGF

size: -
J: TRBJ1-1
V: TRBV6-5
length: 9
CDR3: ASRTTAEAF

size: -
J: TRBJ1-2
V: TRBV4-1
length: 13
CDR3: ASSRTQQDNYGYT

size: few
J: TRBJ1-2
V: TRBV25-1
length: 9
CDR3: ASSETYGYT

size: -
J: TRBJ1-5
V: TRBV19
length: 16
CDR3: ASSIRTGGGGSNQPQH

size: -
J: TRBJ2-1
V: TRBV7-9
length: 13
CDR3: ASSLGPFPYNEQF

size: -
J: TRBJ1-2
V: TRBV4-3
length: 13
CDR3: ASSQDLDTNYGYT

size: -
J: TRBJ2-2
V: TRBV9
length: 11
CDR3: ASTGGGPGELF

size: -
J: TRBJ1-2
V: TRBV10-2
length: 12
CDR3: ASSESSGAYGYT

size: -
J: TRBJ1-6
V: TRBV11-2
length: 15
CDR3: ASSSPPDSSYNSPLH

size: -
J: TRBJ2-2
V: TRBV5-1
length: 12
CDR3: ASKATSGFGELF

size: -
J: TRBJ1-6
V: TRBV9
length: 12
CDR3: ASSVVQANSPLH

size: once
J: TRBJ2-1
V: TRBV6-5
length: 14
CDR3: ASSYSGRATGNEQF

size: -
J: TRBJ1-1
V: TRBV6-5
length: 12
CDR3: ASSYTGQGPMAF

size: large
J: TRBJ2-7
V: TRBV28
length: 12
CDR3: ASSLRGAHYEQY

size: -
J: TRBJ2-3
V: TRBV30
length: 11
CDR3: AWSLTGSDTQY

size: -
J: TRBJ1-2
V: TRBV29-1
length: 12
CDR3: SVAGRTGDYGYT

size: -
J: TRBJ1-5
V: TRBV27
length: 14
CDR3: ASSLYGRGSNQPQH

size: large
J: TRBJ1-2
V: TRBV5-8
length: 12
CDR3: ASSTRQGLYGYT

size: -
J: TRBJ1-5
V: TRBV19
length: 13
CDR3: ASSIGQTNNQPQH

size: -
J: TRBJ2-1
V: TRBV30
length: 14
CDR3: AWSRQNLQLSNEQF

size: -
J: TRBJ2-1
V: TRBV27
length: 18
CDR3: ASRGIMAVAGVSSYNEQF

size: few
J: TRBJ2-2
V: TRBV9
length: 13
CDR3: ASSVEAQNTGELF

size: -
J: TRBJ2-1
V: TRBV15
length: 9
CDR3: ATSNLNEQF

size: few
J: TRBJ1-3
V: TRBV7-9
length: 12
CDR3: ASSFTGGSNTIY

size: -
J: TRBJ1-4
V: TRBV7-2
length: 12
CDR3: ASSFNPSGEKLF

size: once
J: TRBJ2-6
V: TRBV4-3
length: 12
CDR3: ASRESSGANVLT

size: -
J: TRBJ1-6
V: TRBV5-1
length: 13
CDR3: ASSLGDSPNSPLH

size: -
J: TRBJ2-5
V: TRBV4-1
length: 15
CDR3: ASSQSRGTGGKETQY

size: few
J: TRBJ1-5
V: TRBV18
length: 13
CDR3: ASSLSPGGGQPQH

size: -
J: TRBJ1-1
V: TRBV6-1
length: 13
CDR3: ASSEGRVTNTEAF

size: few
J: TRBJ1-2
V: TRBV7-6
length: 11
CDR3: ASSLGQNYGYT

size: few
J: TRBJ1-1
V: TRBV28
length: 11
CDR3: ASRITANTEAF

size: -
J: TRBJ1-1
V: TRBV7-2
length: 11
CDR3: ASSLQGITEAF

size: -
J: TRBJ1-2
V: TRBV5-6
length: 9
CDR3: ASSLSGGYT

size: few
J: TRBJ1-1
V: TRBV9
length: 13
CDR3: ASSVEDRPSTEAF

size: -
J: TRBJ1-1
V: TRBV2
length: 13
CDR3: ATLGGQRPSTQAF

size: -
J: TRBJ2-3
V: TRBV7-7
length: 14
CDR3: ASSLGGAGTADTQY

size: -
J: TRBJ2-7
V: TRBV27
length: 13
CDR3: ASSGFRDRRYEQY

size: once
J: TRBJ1-2
V: TRBV5-1
length: 11
CDR3: ASSSTGQDGYT